The 6 T cell receptor beta chains reported below all come from one sample, sequenced in a study of blood T cell repertoires in COVID-19 (dated by TCRdb to the early 2020s). The library was prepared using the immunoSEQ multiplex PCR assay. TCRdb's version of the immuneACCESS table is confined to in-frame rearrangements and falls short of the full clone set. An unresolved V gene accounts for under half of the shortfall where checked; the remainder is of unknown origin. The table for this sample lists more than 65,000 clones; roughly 85% of them were counted only once. More than 9.5% of the sample goes to the ten largest clones. Sample: peripheral blood. Source of these receptors: a woman of 80 years or more with acute or convalescent COVID-19.

This chain uses TRBV7-9 with TRBJ2-2; 8 bases fit TRBD2. From germline, CDR1 is SEHNR and CDR2 FQNEAQ (reference sequence). The V and J ends lost 5 bases and 5 bases, in that order; junction bases with no gene match: 7. The CDR3 is made up of 15 amino acids. In DNA, the CDR3 is TGTGCCAGCAGCCCCCGGGAGGGGAGGACCGGGGAGCTGTTTTTT. It yields the protein CASSPREGRTGELFF.

The chain links TRBV29-1 to TRBJ2-5; TRBD1 agrees at 12 bases. The CDR3 extends over 13 amino acids. V lost 6 bases to trimming and J lost 4 bases; unmatched junction nucleotides: 3. Germline values: CDR1 SQVTM, CDR2 ANQGSEA. CDR3 sequence reads: CSVQGQGAETQYF. As DNA, the CDR3 is TGCAGCGTCCAGGGACAGGGGGCAGAGACCCAGTACTTC.

V is TRBV11-3 and J is TRBJ2-5; 7 bases align to TRBD1. The CDR3 runs to 15 residues. Per germline, CDR1 SGHNT and CDR2 YENEEA. The V gene end was trimmed by 1 base and the J gene end by 1 base; junction bases not matched to a gene: 3. DNA for the CDR3: TGTGCCAGCAGCTTAGGGGACAGTACCCAAGAGACCCAGTACTTC. Protein: CASSLGDSTQETQYF.

This clone was found once. J is TRBJ2-1 and V is TRBV6-5, with D perhaps TRBD2 (6 bases). Germline-derived CDR1 and CDR2 are MNHEY and SVGAGI. The V gene lost 5 bases and the J gene lost 0 bases, with 11 bases spanning the gap. The CDR3 is made up of 15 amino acids. The DNA for the CDR3 is TGTGCCAGCAGTCCCGGCGGGGCCTCCTACAATGAGCAGTTCTTC. Its protein product is CASSPGGASYNEQFF.

About this clone itself: The germline gene is not matched at one end of the junction; a read error may be the cause. The rearrangement joins TRBV27 to TRBJ2-4; D is unclear. The CDR3 runs to 16 residues. Per germline, CDR1 MNHEY and CDR2 SMNVEV (reference sequence). The CDR3 is CASSISAPWSKNIQYF. In DNA form, the CDR3 reads TGTGCCAGCAGTATATCGGCCCCGTGGTCGAAAAACATTCAGTACTTC.

The chain uses TRBV5-1 and TRBJ1-2; D remains ambiguous. Trimming cost V 0 bases and J 2 bases, with 11 bases left between them. The V gene's germline CDR1 is SGHRS and CDR2 YFSETQ. CDR3 size: 15 residues. The CDR3 here is CASSLDGRSNYGYTF. DNA of the CDR3: TGCGCCAGCAGCTTGGACGGCAGGTCGAACTATGGCTACACCTTC.